These 30 T cell receptor beta chains were sequenced from one sample in a study of CD8 T cells in Susac syndrome. An amount of RNA that ranged from roughly 0.45 to 1 ug was reverse transcribed with random hexamers. A single record per CDR3 protein comes from TCRdb applying MiXCR to the immunoSEQ multiplex PCR reads. Of some 150,000 distinct CDR3 sequences detected, 90% to 96% appear once; the ten largest clones hold 0.065% to 0.095%. The sample consisted of CD4+ T cells from PBMCs. These receptors all stem from a human donor with Susac syndrome.

The chain joins TRBV7-2 to TRBJ2-3; D might be TRBD2 (6 bases). Trimming left V 8 bases short and J 8 bases short, with 23 bases between. This CDR3 contains 15 residues. CDR1 SGHTA and CDR2 FQGNSA come from the germline V gene. The CDR3 region is CASGTRQTPGATQYF. CDR3 sequence (DNA): TGTGCCAGCGGGACGCGACAGACTCCGGGAGCTACGCAGTATTTT.

For the CDR3, the DNA is TGCGCCAGCAGCTTGGCCGCGACGAACACTGAAGCTTTCTTT. Protein sequence: CASSLAATNTEAFF. The chain recombines TRBV5-1 with TRBJ1-1, with D uncertain. Trimming stripped 0 bases from V and 1 base from J, with 7 bases between. Germline V CDR1 and CDR2: SGHRS, YFSETQ. This CDR3 spans 14 amino acids.

The chain joins TRBV7-8 to TRBJ1-2; 9 nucleotides line up with TRBD1. From germline, CDR1 is SGHVS and CDR2 FQNEAQ. V dropped 2 bases and J dropped 7; count of bases not matched to a gene: 5. The CDR3 is 14 amino acids. DNA for the CDR3: TGTGCCAGCAGCTTACACAGGGGGCAGGGTGGCTACACCTTC. Translation gives CASSLHRGQGGYTF.

The chain has TRBV7-6 and TRBJ2-5; D possibly corresponds to TRBD2 (5 bases). Trimming stripped 4 bases from V and 0 bases from J, with 9 bases between. CDR1 SGHVS and CDR2 FNYEAQ come from the germline V gene. The CDR3 runs 14 residues. The CDR3 region has the DNA TGTGCCAGCAGCTCGGGATCGCACCAAGAGACCCAGTACTTC. Its translation: CASSSGSHQETQYF. Variable domain in full (rest from reference TRBV7-6 and TRBJ2-5): GAGVSQSPRYKVTKRGQDVALRCDPISGHVSLYWYRQALGQGPEFLTYFNYEAQQDKSGLPNDRFSAERPEGSISTLTIQRTEQRDSAMYRCASSSGSHQETQYFGPGTRLLVL.

The V gene is TRBV24-1, the J gene TRBJ2-1, with D maybe TRBD2 (6 bases). The V end lost 3 bases, the J end lost 0 bases, and 14 bases lay between the germline ends. The CDR3 sequence is 17 residues long. CDR1 is KGHDR, CDR2 SFDVKD, per germline. The CDR3 spells CATSDAGTGGSYNEQFF. The CDR3, as DNA: TGTGCCACCAGTGATGCCGGGACTGGCGGCTCCTACAATGAGCAGTTCTTC.

This chain uses TRBV9 with TRBJ2-3; D is unclear. CDR3 length equals 11 residues. Germline V gene sequence: CDR1 SGDLS, CDR2 YYNGEE. V shed 0 bases and J shed 4 bases, with 0 bases lying between them. CDR3 DNA sequence: TGTGCCAGCAGCGTAGCAGATACGCAGTATTTT. This gives the protein CASSVADTQYF.

The chain has TRBV25-1 and TRBJ2-7; D uncertain. Germline loops: CDR1 MGHDK, CDR2 SYGVNS. This CDR3 has 13 residues. Trimming left V 1 base short and J 4 bases short, with 8 bases between. The CDR3 region is CASSESKGYEQYF. The CDR3 DNA follows: TGTGCCAGCAGTGAATCCAAGGGATACGAGCAGTACTTC.

As DNA, the CDR3 is TGCGCCAGCAGCCGAGGACAGGGTGAAGCTGGGGCCAACGTCCTGACTTTC. Translation gives CASSRGQGEAGANVLTF. The chain uses TRBV4-1 and TRBJ2-6, with 8 bases matching TRBD1. There are 17 residues in the CDR3. Germline trimming cut 4 bases from V and 2 bases from J; bases unmatched to any gene: 7. The germline V gene encodes CDR1 MGHRA and CDR2 YSYEKL.

The genes are TRBV4-2 and TRBJ1-2; D may be TRBD1 (6 bases). Germline CDR1 and CDR2: LGHNA and YNFKEQ. This CDR3 region has 16 residues. Trimming stripped 4 bases from V and 0 bases from J, with 15 bases between. The CDR3 reads CASSPAQGRANYGYTF. In nucleotides, the CDR3 is TGTGCCAGCAGCCCTGCCCAGGGGAGGGCTAACTATGGCTACACCTTC.

V usage is TRBV3-1 and J usage is TRBJ2-6; TRBD1 matches 7 bases. The CDR3 loop spans 17 amino acids. V shed 7 bases, J shed 0 bases, and the junction held 9 bases outside the gene matches. Germline lookup yields CDR1 LGHDT and CDR2 YNNKEL (reference sequence). CDR3 residues: CASTQGQSSSGANVLTF. The CDR3 DNA follows: TGTGCCAGCACCCAGGGACAGTCAAGCTCTGGGGCCAACGTCCTGACTTTC.

The V and J genes are TRBV5-4 and TRBJ2-7, with D possibly TRBD2 on 7 matching bases. The germline V gene has CDR1 SGHNT and CDR2 YYREEE (reference sequence). V lost 2 bases and J lost 3, with 21 bases in between. The CDR3 is 17 amino acids. The CDR3 loop reads CASSFGGPAGRYYEQYF. In DNA form, the CDR3 reads TGTGCCAGCAGCTTCGGGGGGCCGGCAGGGAGGTACTACGAGCAGTACTTC.

The chain combines TRBV5-1 with TRBJ2-7; TRBD1 or TRBD2 may be the D gene (5 bases each). The V gene's germline CDR1 is SGHRS and CDR2 YFSETQ. The CDR3 spans 14 residues. The V end lost 4 bases, the J end lost 7 bases, and 18 bases lay between the germline ends. The CDR3: CASSPDRGRGEQYF. DNA for the CDR3: TGCGCCAGCAGCCCAGATCGGGGCCGCGGGGAGCAGTACTTC. The entire variable domain, with the rest obtained from reference TRBV5-1 and TRBJ2-7, is as follows: KAGVTQTPRYLIKTRGQQVTLSCSPISGHRSVSWYQQTPGQGLQFLFEYFSETQRNKGNFPGRFSGRQFSNSRSEMNVSTLELGDSALYLCASSPDRGRGEQYFGPGTRLTVT.

The rearrangement joins TRBV29-1 to TRBJ2-7; D is perhaps TRBD2 (5 bases). Trimming took off 6 bases at V and 3 bases at J, with 12 bases between the two ends. There are 12 residues in the CDR3. The germline V gene encodes CDR1 SQVTM and CDR2 ANQGSEA. CDR3: CSVKPGIYEQYF. The CDR3 nucleotides are TGCAGCGTAAAACCGGGGATCTACGAGCAGTACTTC.

The genes are TRBV4-2 and TRBJ2-1, with TRBD1 matching over 11 bases. V lost 4 bases and J lost 7; bases outside the gene matches: 12. The CDR3 consists of 17 residues. In germline, CDR1 is LGHNA, CDR2 YNFKEQ. CDR3: CASSRLDGGTGGNEQFF. The CDR3 bases are TGTGCCAGCAGCCGACTAGATGGAGGGACAGGGGGGAATGAGCAGTTCTTC.

V and J are TRBV20-1 and TRBJ2-7, with 9 bases that match TRBD2. There are 14 residues in the CDR3. Germline CDR1 and CDR2: DFQATT and SNEGSKA (reference sequence). Trimming at V came to 7 bases and at J to 5 bases, leaving 12 bases not matched to a gene. CDR3 sequence: CSVWRGGNGDEQYF. DNA of the CDR3: TGCAGTGTATGGCGGGGGGGCAATGGTGACGAGCAGTACTTC.

The chain is built from TRBV20-1 and TRBJ2-7; D is perhaps TRBD2 (6 bases). The CDR3 spans 13 residues. Germline assignment: CDR1 DFQATT and CDR2 SNEGSKA (reference sequence). V lost 5 bases, J lost 4 bases, and 15 bases lay in between. In DNA form, the CDR3 reads TGCAGTGCTTTTCGGGGGACCCTTTACGAGCAGTACTTC. Encoded protein: CSAFRGTLYEQYF.

This chain connects TRBV7-6 to TRBJ2-2; TRBD2 agrees at 9 bases. Germline V gene lookup returns CDR1 SGHVS and CDR2 FNYEAQ. The CDR3 runs to 15 residues. V lost 4 bases and J lost 6; bases outside the gene matches: 6. The CDR3 sequence is CASSSRTSVSGELFF. CDR3 bases: TGTGCCAGCAGCTCCCGGACTAGCGTGTCCGGGGAGCTGTTTTTT.

The CDR3 DNA is TGTGCCAGCAGCGTAGCTGGCGGAACAGCCTACGAGCAGTACTTC. Translated: CASSVAGGTAYEQYF. This chain links TRBV9 with TRBJ2-7; D is unresolved. V lost 0 bases to trimming and J lost 2 bases, with 12 bases between them. Per germline, CDR1 SGDLS and CDR2 YYNGEE. This CDR3 has 15 residues.

The gene calls are TRBV18 and TRBJ2-7; a possible D gene is TRBD2 (5 bases). The CDR3 is 16 residues long. Germline V CDR1 and CDR2: KGHSH, LQKENI. Trimming took off 6 bases at V and 3 bases at J, with 21 bases between the two ends. The CDR3 nucleotides read TGTGCCAGCTCCACCAATCCCCCTGAGGGTCTCTACGAGCAGTACTTC. This translates into CASSTNPPEGLYEQYF.

The genes are TRBV18 and TRBJ2-1, with D possibly being TRBD1 (5 bases). V was clipped by 3 bases and J by 8 bases, with 11 bases between them. Germline V lookup: CDR1 KGHSH, CDR2 LQKENI. The CDR3 extends over 13 amino acids. CDR3 coding DNA: TGTGCCAGCTCACCCGCAGGGAACTATGAGCAGTTCTTC. This translates into CASSPAGNYEQFF.

As DNA, the CDR3 is TGTGCCAGCAGTGTCGCGGGACAGGCAAATTCACCCCTCCACTTT. It encodes CASSVAGQANSPLHF. V and J are TRBV2 and TRBJ1-6; 8 positions agree with TRBD1. V dropped 4 bases and J dropped 7; count of bases not matched to a gene: 6. The CDR3 is 15 amino acids. In germline, CDR1 is SNHLY, CDR2 FYNNEI.

This clonotype appeared a single time. The V and J genes are TRBV29-1 and TRBJ1-2, with TRBD1 matching over 10 bases. The J segment lost 3 bases and the V segment lost 6 bases, leaving 10 bases of the junction unmatched. The length of the CDR3 is 15 residues. Germline V gene data show CDR1 as SQVTM and CDR2 as ANQGSEA. The CDR3 here is CSVLRSGQGDYGYTF. CDR3 DNA: TGCAGCGTGTTACGATCAGGACAGGGGGACTATGGCTACACCTTC.

J is TRBJ2-1 and V is TRBV20-1, with TRBD1 matching over 7 bases. Per germline, CDR1 DFQATT and CDR2 SNEGSKA (reference sequence). V dropped 6 bases and J dropped 5; count of bases not matched to a gene: 10. This CDR3 comprises 14 residues. This CDR3 is CSAPTLGQDNEQFF. The CDR3 region has the DNA TGCAGTGCACCCACCCTAGGACAGGACAATGAGCAGTTCTTC.

The rearrangement uses TRBV29-1 and TRBJ1-2; D ambiguous. CDR1 is SQVTM, CDR2 ANQGSEA, per germline. The CDR3 covers 11 residues. V lost 5 bases and J lost 8, with 12 bases in between. The CDR3 loop reads CSVITLGGYTF. The CDR3 DNA reads TGCAGCGTTATTACCCTCGGGGGCTACACCTTC. The whole variable domain, filled in from reference TRBV29-1 and TRBJ1-2, reads SAVISQKPSRDICQRGTSLTIQCQVDSQVTMMFWYRQQPGQSLTLIATANQGSEATYESGFVIDKFPISRPNLTFSTLTVSNMSPEDSSIYLCSVITLGGYTFGSGTRLTVV.

V is TRBV29-1 and J is TRBJ2-7, with TRBD1 identical over 11 bases. The length of the CDR3 is 13 residues. Germline V lookup: CDR1 SQVTM, CDR2 ANQGSEA. V lost 7 bases to trimming and J lost 5 bases; unmatched junction nucleotides: 7. The CDR3 DNA reads as TGCAGCGGGTTGGACAGGGGGCGACACGAGCAGTACTTC. Its translation is CSGLDRGRHEQYF.

The chain combines TRBV29-1 with TRBJ1-1; no definite D call. The germline gives CDR1 SQVTM, CDR2 ANQGSEA. V lost 4 bases and J lost 0, with 9 bases in between. The CDR3 has 13 amino acids. DNA for the CDR3: TGCAGCGTTGTATTACCCATGAACACTGAAGCTTTCTTT. This encodes CSVVLPMNTEAFF.

The chain has TRBV14 and TRBJ1-2, with 7 bases fitting TRBD1. This CDR3 has 12 amino acids. Unmatched junction bases numbered 4, after V lost 5 bases and J lost 7 bases. In germline, CDR1 is SGHDN, CDR2 FVKESK. The CDR3 protein is CASSADRVGYTF. The CDR3 DNA follows: TGTGCCAGCAGCGCAGACAGGGTTGGCTACACCTTC.

The chain is built from TRBV9 and TRBJ1-2; maybe TRBD1 (5 bases). V was trimmed by 1 base and J by 8 bases, leaving 9 bases between them. Germline CDR1 and CDR2: SGDLS and YYNGEE. The CDR3 has 12 amino acids. The CDR3 protein is CASSVPGKGYTF. CDR3 bases: TGTGCCAGCAGCGTACCAGGGAAGGGCTACACCTTC. Full variable domain (missing parts from reference TRBV9 and TRBJ1-2): DSGVTQTPKHLITATGQRVTLRCSPRSGDLSVYWYQQSLDQGLQFLIQYYNGEERAKGNILERFSAQQFPDLHSELNLSSLELGDSALYFCASSVPGKGYTFGSGTRLTVV.

This clonotype was counted a single time. The chain couples TRBV3-1 to TRBJ1-6; D remains unclear. CDR3 size: 15 residues. Trimming cost V 0 bases and J 2 bases, with 5 bases left between them. Germline values: CDR1 LGHDT, CDR2 YNNKEL (reference sequence). The CDR3 DNA follows: TGTGCCAGCAGCCAAGATTCAGCCTATAATTCACCCCTCCACTTT. The encoded protein is CASSQDSAYNSPLHF.

This chain uses TRBV19 with TRBJ1-2; possibly TRBD1 for D (5 bases). The V end lost 7 bases, the J end lost 4 bases, and 16 bases lay between the germline ends. The length of the CDR3 is 14 residues. Germline CDR1 LNHDA, CDR2 SQIVND (reference sequence). The CDR3 region is CASIVSEGRYGYTF. DNA of the CDR3: TGTGCCAGTATCGTTTCCGAGGGACGCTATGGCTACACCTTC.